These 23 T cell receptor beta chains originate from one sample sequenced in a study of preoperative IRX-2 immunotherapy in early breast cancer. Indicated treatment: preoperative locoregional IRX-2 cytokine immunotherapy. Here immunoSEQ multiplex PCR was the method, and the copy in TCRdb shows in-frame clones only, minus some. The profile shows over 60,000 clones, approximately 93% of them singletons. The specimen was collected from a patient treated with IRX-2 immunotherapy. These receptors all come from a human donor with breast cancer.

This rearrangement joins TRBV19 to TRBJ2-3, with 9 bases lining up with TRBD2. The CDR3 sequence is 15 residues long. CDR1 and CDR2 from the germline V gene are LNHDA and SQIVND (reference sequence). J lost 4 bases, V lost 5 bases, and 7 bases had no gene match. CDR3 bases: TGTGCCAGTAGTGCCGGGACTAGCCGGTCAGATACGCAGTATTTT. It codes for CASSAGTSRSDTQYF. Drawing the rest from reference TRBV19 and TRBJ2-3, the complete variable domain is DGGITQSPKYLFRKEGQNVTLSCEQNLNHDAMYWYRQDPGQGLRLIYYSQIVNDFQKGDIAEGYSVSREKKESFPLTVTSAQKNPTAFYLCASSAGTSRSDTQYFGPGTRLTVL.

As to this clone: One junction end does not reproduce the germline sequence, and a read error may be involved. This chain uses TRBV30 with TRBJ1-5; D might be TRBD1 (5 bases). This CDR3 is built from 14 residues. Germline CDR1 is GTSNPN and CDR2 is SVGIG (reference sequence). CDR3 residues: CAWSPGAAPQPRHF. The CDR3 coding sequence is TGTGCCTGGAGTCCTGGGGCAGCGCCCCAGCCCCGGCATTTT. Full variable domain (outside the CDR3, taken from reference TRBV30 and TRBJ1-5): SQTIHQWPATLVQPVGSPLSLECTVEGTSNPNLYWYRQAAGRGLQLLFYSVGIGQISSEVPQNLSASRPQDRQFILSSKKLLLSDSGFYLCAWSPGAAPQPRHFGDGTRLSIL.

DNA for the CDR3: TGTGCCAGCAGTGATAGGCAAGAGACCCAGTACTTC. Protein: CASSDRQETQYF. V and J are TRBV2 and TRBJ2-5; D unresolved. Trimming stripped 3 bases from V and 2 bases from J, with 4 bases between. The germline CDR1 and CDR2 sequences are SNHLY and FYNNEI. The CDR3 has 12 residues.

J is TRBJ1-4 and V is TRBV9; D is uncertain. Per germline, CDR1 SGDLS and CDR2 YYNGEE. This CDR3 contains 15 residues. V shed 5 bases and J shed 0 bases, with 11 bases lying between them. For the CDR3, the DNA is TGTGCCAGCAGTGGAGGGTTCGCAACTAATGAAAAACTGTTTTTT. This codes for CASSGGFATNEKLFF.

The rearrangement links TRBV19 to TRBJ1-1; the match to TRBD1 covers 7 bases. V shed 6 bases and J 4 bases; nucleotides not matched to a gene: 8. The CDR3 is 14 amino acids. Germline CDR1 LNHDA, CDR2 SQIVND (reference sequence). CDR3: CASSLRQGPTEAFF. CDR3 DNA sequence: TGTGCCAGTAGCTTGAGACAGGGCCCCACTGAAGCTTTCTTT. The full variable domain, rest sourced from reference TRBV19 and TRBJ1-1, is DGGITQSPKYLFRKEGQNVTLSCEQNLNHDAMYWYRQDPGQGLRLIYYSQIVNDFQKGDIAEGYSVSREKKESFPLTVTSAQKNPTAFYLCASSLRQGPTEAFFGQGTRLTVV.

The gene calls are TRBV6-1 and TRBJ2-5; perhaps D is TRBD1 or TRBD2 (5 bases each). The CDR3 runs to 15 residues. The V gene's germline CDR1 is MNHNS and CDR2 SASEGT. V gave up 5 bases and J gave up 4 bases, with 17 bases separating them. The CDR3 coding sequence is TGTGCCAGCAGTCAAACGGGGCTAAAAAGAGAGACCCAGTACTTC. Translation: CASSQTGLKRETQYF.

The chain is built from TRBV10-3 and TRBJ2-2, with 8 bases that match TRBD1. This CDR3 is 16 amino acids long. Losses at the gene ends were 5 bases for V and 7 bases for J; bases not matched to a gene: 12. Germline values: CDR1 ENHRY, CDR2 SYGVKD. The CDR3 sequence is CAISRGLGQGDGELFF. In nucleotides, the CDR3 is TGTGCCATCAGTCGGGGTCTAGGACAGGGTGACGGGGAGCTGTTTTTT.

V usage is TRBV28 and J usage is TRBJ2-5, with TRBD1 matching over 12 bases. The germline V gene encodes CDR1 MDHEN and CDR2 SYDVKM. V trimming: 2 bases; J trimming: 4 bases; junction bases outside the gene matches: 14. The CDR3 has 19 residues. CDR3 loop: CASSLAPAGTGGSRETQYF. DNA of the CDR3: TGTGCCAGCAGTTTAGCCCCCGCCGGGACAGGGGGCTCTAGAGAGACCCAGTACTTC. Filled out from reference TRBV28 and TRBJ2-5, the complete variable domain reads DVKVTQSSRYLVKRTGEKVFLECVQDMDHENMFWYRQDPGLGLRLIYFSYDVKMKEKGDIPEGYSVSREKKERFSLILESASTNQTSMYLCASSLAPAGTGGSRETQYFGPGTRLLVL.

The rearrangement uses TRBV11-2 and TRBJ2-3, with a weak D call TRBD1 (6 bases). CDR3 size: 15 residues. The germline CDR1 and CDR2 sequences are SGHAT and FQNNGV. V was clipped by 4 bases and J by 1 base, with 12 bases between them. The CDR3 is CASSYQRQGTDTQYF. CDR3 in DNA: TGTGCCAGCAGCTATCAAAGACAGGGCACAGATACGCAGTATTTT.

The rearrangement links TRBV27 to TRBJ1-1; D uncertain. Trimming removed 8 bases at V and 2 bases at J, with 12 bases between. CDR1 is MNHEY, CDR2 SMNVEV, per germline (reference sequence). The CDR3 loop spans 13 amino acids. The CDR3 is CASPPRRNTEAFF. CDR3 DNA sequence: TGTGCCAGCCCCCCCCGACGAAACACTGAAGCTTTCTTT.

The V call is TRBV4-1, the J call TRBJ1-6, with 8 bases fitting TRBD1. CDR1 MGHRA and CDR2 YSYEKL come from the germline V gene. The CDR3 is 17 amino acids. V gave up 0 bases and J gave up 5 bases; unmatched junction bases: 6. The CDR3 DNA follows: TGCGCCAGCAGCCAAGACGGGACAGGATTAAATAATTCACCCCTCCACTTT. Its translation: CASSQDGTGLNNSPLHF.

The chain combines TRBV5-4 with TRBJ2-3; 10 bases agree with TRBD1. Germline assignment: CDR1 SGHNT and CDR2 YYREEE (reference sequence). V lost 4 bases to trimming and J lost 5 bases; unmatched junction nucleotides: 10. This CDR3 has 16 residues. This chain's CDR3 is CASSPQLGQGLDTQYF. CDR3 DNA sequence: TGTGCCAGCAGCCCCCAACTGGGACAGGGGTTAGATACGCAGTATTTT.

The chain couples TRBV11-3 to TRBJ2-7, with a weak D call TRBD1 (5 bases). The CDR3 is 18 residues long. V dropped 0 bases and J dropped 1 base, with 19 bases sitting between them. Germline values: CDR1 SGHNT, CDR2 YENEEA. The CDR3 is CASSLEDAARQQSYEQYF. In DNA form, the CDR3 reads TGTGCCAGCAGCTTAGAGGATGCGGCTCGACAGCAATCCTACGAGCAGTACTTC.

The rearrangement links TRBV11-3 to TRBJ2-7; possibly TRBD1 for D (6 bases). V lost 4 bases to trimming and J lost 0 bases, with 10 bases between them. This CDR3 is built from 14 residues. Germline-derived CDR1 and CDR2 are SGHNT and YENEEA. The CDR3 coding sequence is TGTGCCAGCAGCTCGGGACACTTCTCCTACGAGCAGTACTTC. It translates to CASSSGHFSYEQYF.

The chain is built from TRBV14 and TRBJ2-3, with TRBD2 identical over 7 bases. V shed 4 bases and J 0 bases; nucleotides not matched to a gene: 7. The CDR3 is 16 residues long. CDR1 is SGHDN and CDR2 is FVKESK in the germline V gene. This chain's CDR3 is CASSLRGDSSTDTQYF. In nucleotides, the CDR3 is TGTGCCAGCAGCCTCCGGGGGGATTCTAGCACAGATACGCAGTATTTT.

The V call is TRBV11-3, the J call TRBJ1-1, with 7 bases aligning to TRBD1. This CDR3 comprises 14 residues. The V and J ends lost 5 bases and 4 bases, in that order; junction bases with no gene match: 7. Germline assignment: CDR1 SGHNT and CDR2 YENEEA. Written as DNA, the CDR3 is TGTGCCAGCAGCCCAGGGGGGGGAATCACTGAAGCTTTCTTT. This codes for CASSPGGGITEAFF. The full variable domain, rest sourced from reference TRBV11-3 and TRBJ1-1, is EAGVVQSPRYKIIEKKQPVAFWCNPISGHNTLYWYLQNLGQGPELLIRYENEEAVDDSQLPKDRFSAERLKGVDSTLKIQPAELGDSAVYLCASSPGGGITEAFFGQGTRLTVV.

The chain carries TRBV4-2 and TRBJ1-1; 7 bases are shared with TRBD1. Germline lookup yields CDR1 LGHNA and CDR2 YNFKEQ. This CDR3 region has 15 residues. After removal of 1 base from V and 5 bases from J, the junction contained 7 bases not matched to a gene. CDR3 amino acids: CASSQGGRGDTEAFF. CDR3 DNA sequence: TGTGCCAGCAGCCAAGGTGGCAGGGGGGATACTGAAGCTTTCTTT.

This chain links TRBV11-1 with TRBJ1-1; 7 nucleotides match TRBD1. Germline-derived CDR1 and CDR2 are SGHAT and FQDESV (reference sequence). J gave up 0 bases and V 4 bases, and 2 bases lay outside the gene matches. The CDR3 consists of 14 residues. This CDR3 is CASSYRGMNTEAFF. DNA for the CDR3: TGTGCCAGCAGCTACAGGGGCATGAACACTGAAGCTTTCTTT.

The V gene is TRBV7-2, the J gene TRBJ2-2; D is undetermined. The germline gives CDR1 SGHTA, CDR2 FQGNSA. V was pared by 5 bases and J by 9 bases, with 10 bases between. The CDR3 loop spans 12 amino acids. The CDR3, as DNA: TGTGCCAGCAGCCCCACGGGCCGGGAGCTGTTTTTT. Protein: CASSPTGRELFF.

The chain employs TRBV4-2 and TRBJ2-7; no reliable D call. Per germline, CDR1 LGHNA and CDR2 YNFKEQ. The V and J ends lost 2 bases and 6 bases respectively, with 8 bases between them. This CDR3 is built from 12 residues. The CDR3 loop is CASSQWAGEQYF. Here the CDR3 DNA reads TGTGCCAGCAGCCAATGGGCAGGCGAGCAGTACTTC.

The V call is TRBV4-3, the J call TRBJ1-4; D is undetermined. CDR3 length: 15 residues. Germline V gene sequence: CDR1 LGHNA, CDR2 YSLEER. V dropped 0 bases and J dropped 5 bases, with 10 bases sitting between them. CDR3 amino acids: CASSQDGLRNEKLFF. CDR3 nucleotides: TGCGCCAGCAGCCAAGATGGGCTACGGAATGAAAAACTGTTTTTT.

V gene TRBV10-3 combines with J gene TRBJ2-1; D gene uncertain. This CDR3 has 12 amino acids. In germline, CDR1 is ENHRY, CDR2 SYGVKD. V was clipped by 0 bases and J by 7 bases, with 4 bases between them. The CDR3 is CAISESGNEQFF. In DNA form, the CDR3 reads TGTGCCATCAGTGAGTCCGGGAATGAGCAGTTCTTC.

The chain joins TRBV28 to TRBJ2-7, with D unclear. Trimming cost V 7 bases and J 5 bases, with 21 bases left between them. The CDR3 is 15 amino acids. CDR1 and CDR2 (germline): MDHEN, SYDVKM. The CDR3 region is CASTTLDGLYHEQYF. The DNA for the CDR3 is TGTGCCAGCACTACTTTGGACGGCTTGTACCACGAGCAGTACTTC.